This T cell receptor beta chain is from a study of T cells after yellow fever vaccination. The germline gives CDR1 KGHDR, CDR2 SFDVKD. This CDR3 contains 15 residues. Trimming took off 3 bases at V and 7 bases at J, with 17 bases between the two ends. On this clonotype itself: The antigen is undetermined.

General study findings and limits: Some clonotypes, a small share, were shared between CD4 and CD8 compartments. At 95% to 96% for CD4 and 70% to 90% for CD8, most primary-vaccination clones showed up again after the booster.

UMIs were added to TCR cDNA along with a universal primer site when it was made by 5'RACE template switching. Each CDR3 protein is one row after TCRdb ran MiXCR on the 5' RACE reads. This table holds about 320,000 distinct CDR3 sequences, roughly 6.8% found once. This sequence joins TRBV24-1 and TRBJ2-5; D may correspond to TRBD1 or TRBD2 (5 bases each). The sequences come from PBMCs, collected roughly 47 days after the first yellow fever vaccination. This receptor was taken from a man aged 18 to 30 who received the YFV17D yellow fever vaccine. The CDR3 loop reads CATSDARDGELTQYF. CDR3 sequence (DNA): TGTGCCACCAGTGATGCACGGGACGGAGAATTGACCCAGTACTTC.